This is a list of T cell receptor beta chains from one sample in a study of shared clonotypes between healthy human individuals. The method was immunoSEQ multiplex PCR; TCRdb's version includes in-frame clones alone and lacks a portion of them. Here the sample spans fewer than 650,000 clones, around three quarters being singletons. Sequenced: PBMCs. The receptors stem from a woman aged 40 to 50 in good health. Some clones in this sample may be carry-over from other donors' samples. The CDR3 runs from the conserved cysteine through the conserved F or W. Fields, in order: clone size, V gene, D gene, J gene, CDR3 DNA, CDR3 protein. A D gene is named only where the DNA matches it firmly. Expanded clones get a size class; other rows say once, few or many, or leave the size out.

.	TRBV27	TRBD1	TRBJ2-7	TGTGCCAGCAGTTTGGGACAGGGTGCGGACATCTACGAGCAGTACTTC	CASSLGQGADIYEQYF
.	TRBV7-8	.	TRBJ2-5	TGTGCCAGCAGCTTAGGTGGGGTAGAGACCCAGTACTTC	CASSLGGVETQYF
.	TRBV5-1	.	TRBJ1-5	TGCGCCAGCAGCTTGGGGGAACTCAATCAGCCCCAGCATTTT	CASSLGELNQPQHF
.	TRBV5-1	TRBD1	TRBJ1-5	TGCGCCAGCAGCTCCCCGAGTGGGACAGGGGTTGGCAATCAGCCCCGGCATTTT	CASSSPSGTGVGNQPRHF
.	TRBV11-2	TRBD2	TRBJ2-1	TGTGCCAGCAGCTCAGCGGGAAGGGAGTACAATGAGCAGTTCTTC	CASSSAGREYNEQFF
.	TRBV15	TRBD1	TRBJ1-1	TGTGCCACCAGCAGAGACAGGGGGATGAACACTGAAGCTTTCTTT	CATSRDRGMNTEAFF
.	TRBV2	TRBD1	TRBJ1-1	TGTGCCAGCAGGGGACAGGGTGCCACTGAAGCTTTCTTT	CASRGQGATEAFF
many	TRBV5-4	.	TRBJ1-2	TGTGCCAGCAGCTTAACGGTCCGCGGCGACTATGGCTACACCTTC	CASSLTVRGDYGYTF
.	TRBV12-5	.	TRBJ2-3	TGTGCTAGACAGAAGGGGCAGGGTGCTGATACGCAGTATTTT	CARQKGQGADTQYF
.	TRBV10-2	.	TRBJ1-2	TGCGCCAGCAGTGATCGAGTCAGGGAGGGATATGGCTACACCTTC	CASSDRVREGYGYTF
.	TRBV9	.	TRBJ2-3	TGTGCCAGCAGCGTAAGGGGAACTCCTAGCACAGATACGCAGTATTTT	CASSVRGTPSTDTQYF
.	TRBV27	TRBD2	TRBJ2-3	TGTGCCAGCACCCCAGCGGGAGCCACAGATACGCAGTATTTT	CASTPAGATDTQYF
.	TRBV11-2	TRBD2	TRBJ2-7	TGTGCCAGCAGCTTAGCGTCCCACCGGGGGTCTAGCGGGAGCTACGAGCAGTACTTC	CASSLASHRGSSGSYEQYF
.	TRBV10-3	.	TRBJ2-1	TGTGCCATCAGTGAGACCCCGACTGGCGGGAACGGTGAGCAGTTCTTC	CAISETPTGGNGEQFF
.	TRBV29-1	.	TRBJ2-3	TGCAGCGTTGTAGTCGGTAGCACAGATACGCAGTATTTT	CSVVVGSTDTQYF
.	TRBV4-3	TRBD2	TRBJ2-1	TGCGCCAGCAGCCTGGCTAGCGGGAGGGCCTCGTCCTACAATGAGCAGTTCTTC	CASSLASGRASSYNEQFF
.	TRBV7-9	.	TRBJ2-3	TGTGCCAGCAGGTCCTTAGCGGCCTGGGGAGATACGCAGTATTTT	CASRSLAAWGDTQYF
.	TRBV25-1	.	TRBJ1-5	TGTGCCAGCACCGGGGGACGGAGAACCAATCAGCCCCAGCATTTT	CASTGGRRTNQPQHF
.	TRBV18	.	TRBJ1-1	TGTGCCAGCTCGCAAGACAGTAACACTGAAGCTTTCTTT	CASSQDSNTEAFF
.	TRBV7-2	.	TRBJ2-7	TGTGCCAGCAGCTTAGCGGGGAATCCACAATTCTACGAGCAGTACTTC	CASSLAGNPQFYEQYF
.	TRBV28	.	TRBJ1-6	TGTGCCACCAGTAGACAGCTTAATTCACCCCTCCACTTT	CATSRQLNSPLHF
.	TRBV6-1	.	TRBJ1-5	TGTGCCAGCAGTTTCGACCCTTATAGCAATCAGCCCCAGCATTTT	CASSFDPYSNQPQHF
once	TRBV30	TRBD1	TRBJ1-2	TGTGCCAGACAACAGGGGGCGAATAACTATGGCTACACCTTC	CARQQGANNYGYTF
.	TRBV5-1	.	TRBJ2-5	TGCGCCAGCAGCTTTAGCCCACAAGAGACCCAGTACTTC	CASSFSPQETQYF
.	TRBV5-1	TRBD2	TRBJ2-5	TGCGCCAGCAGCTTGTTGCTAGCGGGAGACCTGGAGACCCAGTACTTC	CASSLLLAGDLETQYF
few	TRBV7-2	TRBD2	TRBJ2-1	TGTGCCAGCAGCAAAACTAGCGGAACGAACAATGAGCAGTTCTTC	CASSKTSGTNNEQFF
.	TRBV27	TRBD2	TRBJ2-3	TGTGCCAGCAGTTTATGGACTAGCGGCACAGATACGCAGTATTTT	CASSLWTSGTDTQYF
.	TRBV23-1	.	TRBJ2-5	TGCGCCAGCAGTCAATCGTTCGTAGGAGGCCGGCAAGAGACCCAGTACTTC	CASSQSFVGGRQETQYF
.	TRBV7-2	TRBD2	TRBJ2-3	TGTGCCAGCAGTACCGGGGGGGCGGCGGATACGCAGTATTTT	CASSTGGAADTQYF
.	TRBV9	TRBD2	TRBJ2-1	TGTGCCAGCAGCCGAGGACTAGCGGGATACAATGAGCAGTTCTTC	CASSRGLAGYNEQFF
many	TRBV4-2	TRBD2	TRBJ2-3	TGTGCCAGCAGCCCCTCCGGGACTAGCGGGAAAGAAGGCACAGATACGCAGTATTTT	CASSPSGTSGKEGTDTQYF
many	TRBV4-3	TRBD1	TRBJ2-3	TGCGCCAGCAGCCAGGACAGGGCCCGCACAGATACGCAGTATTTT	CASSQDRARTDTQYF
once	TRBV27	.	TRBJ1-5	TGTGCCAGCAGCCTCCCCACGGGACCCCAGCATTTT	CASSLPTGPQHF
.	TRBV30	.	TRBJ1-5	TGTGCCTGGAGTGTCTTGGGTAGGAATCAGCCCCAGCATTTT	CAWSVLGRNQPQHF
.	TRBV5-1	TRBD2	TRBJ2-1	TGCGCCAGCAGCTTGGTCCTAGCGGGTGAGCAGTTCTTC	CASSLVLAGEQFF
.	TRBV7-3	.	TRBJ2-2	TGTGCCAGCAGCTCCACCAGGGCGGACACCGGGGAGCTGTTTTTT	CASSSTRADTGELFF